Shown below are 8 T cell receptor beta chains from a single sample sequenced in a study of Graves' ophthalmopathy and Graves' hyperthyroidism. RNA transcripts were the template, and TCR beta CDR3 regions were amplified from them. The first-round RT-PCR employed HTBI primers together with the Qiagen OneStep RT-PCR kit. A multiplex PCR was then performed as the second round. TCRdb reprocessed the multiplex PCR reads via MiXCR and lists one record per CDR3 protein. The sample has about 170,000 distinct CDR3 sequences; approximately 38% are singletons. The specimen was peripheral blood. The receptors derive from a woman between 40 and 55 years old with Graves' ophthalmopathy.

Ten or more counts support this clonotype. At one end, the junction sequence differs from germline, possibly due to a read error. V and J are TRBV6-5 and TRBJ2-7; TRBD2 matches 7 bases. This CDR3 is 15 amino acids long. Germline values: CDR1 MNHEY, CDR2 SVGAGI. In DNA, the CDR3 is TGTGCCAGCAGTCACTCGCCGTCTAGCGGTATCCAGCAGTACTTC. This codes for CASSHSPSSGIQQYF.

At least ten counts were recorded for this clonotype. DNA of the CDR3: TGTGCCAGCAGCTACGGACAGGGAAGCAATCAGCCCCAGCATTTT. It specifies CASSYGQGSNQPQHF. J is TRBJ1-5 and V is TRBV9; 8 bases are shared with TRBD1. The CDR3 runs to 15 residues. Germline CDR1 reads SGDLS; CDR2 reads YYNGEE. Trimming cost V 4 bases and J 1 base; bases outside gene matches: 4.

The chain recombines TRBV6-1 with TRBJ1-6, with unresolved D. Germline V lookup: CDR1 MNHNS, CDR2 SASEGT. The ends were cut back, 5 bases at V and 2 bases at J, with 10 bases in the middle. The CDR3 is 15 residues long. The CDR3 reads CASSPLGAYNSPLHF. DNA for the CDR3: TGTGCCAGCAGTCCACTTGGGGCCTATAATTCACCCCTCCACTTT.

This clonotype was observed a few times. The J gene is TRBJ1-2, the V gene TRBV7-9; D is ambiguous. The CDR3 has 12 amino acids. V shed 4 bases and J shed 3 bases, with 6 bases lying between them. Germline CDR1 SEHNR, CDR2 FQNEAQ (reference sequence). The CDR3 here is CASSWHDYGYTF. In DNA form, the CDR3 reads TGTGCCAGCAGCTGGCATGACTATGGCTACACCTTC.

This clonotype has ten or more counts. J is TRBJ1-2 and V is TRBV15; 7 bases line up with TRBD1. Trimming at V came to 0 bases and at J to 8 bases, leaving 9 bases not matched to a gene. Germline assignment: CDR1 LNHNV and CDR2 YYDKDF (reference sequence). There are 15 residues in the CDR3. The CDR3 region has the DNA TGTGCCACCAGCAGAGATCGGGACAGCGGTCGAGGCTACACCTTC. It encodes CATSRDRDSGRGYTF.

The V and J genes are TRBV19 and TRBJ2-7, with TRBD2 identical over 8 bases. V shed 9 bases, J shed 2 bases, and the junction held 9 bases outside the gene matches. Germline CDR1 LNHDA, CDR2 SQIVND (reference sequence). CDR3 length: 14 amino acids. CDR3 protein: CASQTSANAYEQYF. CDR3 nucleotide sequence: TGTGCCAGCCAGACTAGCGCCAACGCCTACGAGCAGTACTTC.

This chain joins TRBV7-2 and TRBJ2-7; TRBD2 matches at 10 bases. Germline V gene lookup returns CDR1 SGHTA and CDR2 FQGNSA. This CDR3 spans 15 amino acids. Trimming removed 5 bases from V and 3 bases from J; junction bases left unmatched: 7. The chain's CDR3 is CASSVTSGNGYEQYF. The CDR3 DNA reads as TGTGCCAGCAGCGTCACTAGCGGGAACGGCTACGAGCAGTACTTC.

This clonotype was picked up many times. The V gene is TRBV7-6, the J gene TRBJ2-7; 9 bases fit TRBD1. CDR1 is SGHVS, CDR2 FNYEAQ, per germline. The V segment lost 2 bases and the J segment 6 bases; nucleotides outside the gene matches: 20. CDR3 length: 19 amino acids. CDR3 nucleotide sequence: TGTGCCAGCAGCTTATCACCCAAGGGTTCGGGACAGGGACCAGCCGAGCAGTACTTC. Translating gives CASSLSPKGSGQGPAEQYF.